This T cell receptor beta chain was found in a study of blood T cell repertoires in COVID-19. The germline gives CDR1 SGHVS, CDR2 FQNEAQ. This CDR3 contains 15 residues. After removal of 4 bases from V and 2 bases from J, the junction contained 6 bases not matched to a gene. Assay used: immunoSEQ multiplex PCR; TCRdb lists only in-frame clones, some missing. The data hold approximately 260,000 clones, with about 88% observed a single time. The material sequenced was PBMCs or T cells enriched from blood (not recorded which). This chain uses TRBV7-8 with TRBJ1-1; 8 bases are a match to TRBD1. The source is a woman aged 50 to 60 who had been exposed to COVID-19. The CDR3 sequence is CASSSTGTGNTEAFF. Here the CDR3 DNA reads TGTGCCAGCAGCTCCACCGGGACAGGAAACACTGAAGCTTTCTTT.